This T cell receptor (beta chain) came from a study of T cell responses to AZD1222 COVID-19 vaccine. As for the study in general: Recipients boosted at about 4 weeks or about 12 weeks are pooled.

Overall study results and limits: The sample set comprised mostly white British donors with more females, and clonal diversity was possibly underestimated. Repertoire sampling occurred only after the peak T cell response.

A word on this clone: As yet, its antigen is unknown.

The assay was immunoSEQ multiplex PCR, and TCRdb's table has in-frame clones only and misses some. In the table there are about 160,000 clones, approximately 90% of which are singletons. Trimming removed 0 bases from V and 3 bases from J; junction bases left unmatched: 5. Germline lookup yields CDR1 SGDLS and CDR2 YYNGEE. The CDR3 is 16 residues long. J is TRBJ1-4 and V is TRBV9; 7 bases match TRBD1. Material: peripheral blood, obtained on day 0 of AZD1222 vaccination. The clonotype was recovered from an adult in good health. The CDR3: CASSVGPGGANEKLFF. CDR3 coding DNA: TGTGCCAGCAGCGTAGGACCAGGGGGAGCTAATGAAAAACTGTTTTTT. Looking up the rest from reference TRBV9 and TRBJ1-4 gives the full variable domain: DSGVTQTPKHLITATGQRVTLRCSPRSGDLSVYWYQQSLDQGLQFLIQYYNGEERAKGNILERFSAQQFPDLHSELNLSSLELGDSALYFCASSVGPGGANEKLFFGSGTQLSVL.